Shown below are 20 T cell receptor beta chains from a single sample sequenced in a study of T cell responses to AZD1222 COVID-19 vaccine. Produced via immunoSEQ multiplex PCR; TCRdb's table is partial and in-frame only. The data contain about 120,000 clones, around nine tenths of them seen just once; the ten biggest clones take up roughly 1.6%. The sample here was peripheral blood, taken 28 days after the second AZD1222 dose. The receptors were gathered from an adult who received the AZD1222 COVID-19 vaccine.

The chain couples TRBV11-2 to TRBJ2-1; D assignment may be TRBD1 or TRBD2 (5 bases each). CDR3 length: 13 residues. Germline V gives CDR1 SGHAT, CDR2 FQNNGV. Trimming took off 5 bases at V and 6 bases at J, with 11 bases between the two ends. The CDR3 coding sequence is TGTGCCAGCAGCCGGGGCCCCGGCAATGAGCAGTTCTTC. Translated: CASSRGPGNEQFF.

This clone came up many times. The DNA for the CDR3 is TGTGCCAGCAGTTCTCGACCGGACAGCCCTCAGCAGTACTTC. Translating it yields CASSSRPDSPQQYF. This chain joins TRBV27 and TRBJ2-7; TRBD1 might be the D (6 bases). Germline CDR1 reads MNHEY; CDR2 reads SMNVEV (reference sequence). V was pared by 4 bases and J by 8 bases, with 18 bases between. The CDR3 length is 14 residues.

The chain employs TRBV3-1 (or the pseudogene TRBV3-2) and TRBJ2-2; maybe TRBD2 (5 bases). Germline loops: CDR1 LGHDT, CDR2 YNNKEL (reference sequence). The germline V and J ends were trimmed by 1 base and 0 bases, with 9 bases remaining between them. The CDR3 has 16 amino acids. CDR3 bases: TGTGCCAGCAGCCAAGCGGAGGTCGCGAACACCGGGGAGCTGTTTTTT. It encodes CASSQAEVANTGELFF.

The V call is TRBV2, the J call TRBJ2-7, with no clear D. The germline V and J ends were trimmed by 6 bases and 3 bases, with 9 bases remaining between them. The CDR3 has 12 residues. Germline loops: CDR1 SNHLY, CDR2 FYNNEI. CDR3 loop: CASRTEFYEQYF. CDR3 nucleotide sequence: TGTGCCAGCAGAACAGAGTTCTACGAGCAGTACTTC.

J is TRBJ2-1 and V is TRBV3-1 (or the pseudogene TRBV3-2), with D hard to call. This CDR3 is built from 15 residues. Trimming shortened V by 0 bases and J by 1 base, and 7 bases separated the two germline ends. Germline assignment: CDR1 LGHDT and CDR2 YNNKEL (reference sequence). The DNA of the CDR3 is TGTGCCAGCAGCCAAGACGCCGGGTCCTACAATGAGCAGTTCTTC. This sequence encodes CASSQDAGSYNEQFF.

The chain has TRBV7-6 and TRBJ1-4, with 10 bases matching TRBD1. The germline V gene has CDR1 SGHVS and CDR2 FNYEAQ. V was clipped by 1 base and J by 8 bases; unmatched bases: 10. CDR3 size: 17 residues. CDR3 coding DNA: TGTGCCAGCAGCTTAGGAACGGACAGGGGGATGAGGGAAAAACTGTTTTTT. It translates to CASSLGTDRGMREKLFF.

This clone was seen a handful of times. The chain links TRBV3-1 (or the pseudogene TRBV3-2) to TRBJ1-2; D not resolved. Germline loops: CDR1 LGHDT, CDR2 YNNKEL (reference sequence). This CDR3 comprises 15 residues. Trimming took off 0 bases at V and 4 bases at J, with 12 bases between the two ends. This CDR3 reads CASSQDLTATYGYTF. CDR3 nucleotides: TGTGCCAGCAGCCAAGATCTCACAGCGACCTATGGCTACACCTTC.

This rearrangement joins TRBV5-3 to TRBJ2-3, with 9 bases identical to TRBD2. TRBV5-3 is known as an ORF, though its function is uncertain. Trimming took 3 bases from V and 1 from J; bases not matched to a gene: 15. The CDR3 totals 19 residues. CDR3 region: CARSCRLAGGPGGTDTQYF. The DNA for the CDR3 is TGTGCCAGAAGCTGCCGACTGGCGGGAGGGCCCGGGGGCACAGATACGCAGTATTTT.

The chain's CDR3 is CASTPEAFQGSPLHF. The CDR3 DNA sequence: TGTGCCAGCACCCCCGAGGCCTTTCAAGGGTCACCCCTCCACTTT. The V gene is TRBV6-1, the J gene TRBJ1-6, with D uncertain. V shed 7 bases and J shed 10 bases, with 20 bases lying between them. This CDR3 has 15 residues. The germline gives CDR1 MNHNS, CDR2 SASEGT.

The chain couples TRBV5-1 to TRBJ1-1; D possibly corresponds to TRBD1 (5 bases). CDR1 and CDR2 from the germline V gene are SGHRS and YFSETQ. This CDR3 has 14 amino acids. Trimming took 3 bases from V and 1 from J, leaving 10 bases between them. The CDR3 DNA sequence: TGCGCCAGCAGCTCCTTAACAGGGAACACTGAAGCTTTCTTT. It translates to CASSSLTGNTEAFF.

CDR3: CATSAITWGDSSANEQFF. In DNA, the CDR3 is TGTGCCACCAGTGCCATCACCTGGGGGGACTCCTCAGCTAATGAGCAGTTCTTC. This rearrangement joins TRBV24-1 to TRBJ2-1; the D gene is possibly TRBD2 (6 bases). Germline CDR1 and CDR2: KGHDR and SFDVKD. This CDR3 is 18 amino acids long. Trimming took off 5 bases at V and 7 bases at J, with 26 bases between the two ends.

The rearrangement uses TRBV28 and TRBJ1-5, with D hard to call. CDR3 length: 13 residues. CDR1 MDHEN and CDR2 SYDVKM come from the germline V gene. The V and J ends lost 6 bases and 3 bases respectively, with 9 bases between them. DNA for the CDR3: TGTGCCAGCAGCCGATTGAACAATCAGCCCCAGCATTTT. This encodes CASSRLNNQPQHF.

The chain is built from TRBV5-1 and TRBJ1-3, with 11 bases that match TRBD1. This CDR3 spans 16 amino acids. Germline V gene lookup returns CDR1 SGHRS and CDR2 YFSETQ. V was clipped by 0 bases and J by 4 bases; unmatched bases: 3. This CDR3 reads CASSLADRGRGNTIYF. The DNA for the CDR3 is TGCGCCAGCAGCTTGGCGGACAGGGGGCGAGGAAACACCATATATTTT.

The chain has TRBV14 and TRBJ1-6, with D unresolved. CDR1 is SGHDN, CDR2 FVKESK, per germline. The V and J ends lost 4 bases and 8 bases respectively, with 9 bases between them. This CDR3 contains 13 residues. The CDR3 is CASSPRVDSPLHF. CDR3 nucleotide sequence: TGTGCCAGCAGCCCCCGCGTTGATTCACCCCTCCACTTT.

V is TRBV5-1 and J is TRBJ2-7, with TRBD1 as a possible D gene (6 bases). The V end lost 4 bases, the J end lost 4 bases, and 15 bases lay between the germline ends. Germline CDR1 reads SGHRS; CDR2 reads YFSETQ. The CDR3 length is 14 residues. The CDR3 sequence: CASSREGGQYEQYF. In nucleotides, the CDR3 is TGCGCCAGCAGCAGGGAAGGTGGACAGTACGAGCAGTACTTC.

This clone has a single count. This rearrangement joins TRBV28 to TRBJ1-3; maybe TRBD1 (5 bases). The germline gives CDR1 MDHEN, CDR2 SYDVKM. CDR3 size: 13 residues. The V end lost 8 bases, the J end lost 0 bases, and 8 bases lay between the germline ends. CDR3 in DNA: TGTGCCAGCCCCGACAGCTCTGGAAACACCATATATTTT. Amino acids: CASPDSSGNTIYF.

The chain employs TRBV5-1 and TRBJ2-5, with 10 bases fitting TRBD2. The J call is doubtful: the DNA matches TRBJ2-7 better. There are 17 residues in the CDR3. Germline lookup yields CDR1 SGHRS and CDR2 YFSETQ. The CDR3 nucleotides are TGCGCCAGCAGCTTGGGTCGGAGCGGGAGGGTCGGATACGAGCAGTACTTC. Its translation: CASSLGRSGRVGYEQYF.

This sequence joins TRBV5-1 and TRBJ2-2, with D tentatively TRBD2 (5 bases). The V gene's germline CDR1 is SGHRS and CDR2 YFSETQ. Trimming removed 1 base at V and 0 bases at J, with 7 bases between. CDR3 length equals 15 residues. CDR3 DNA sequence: TGCGCCAGCAGCTTGAGTAGCGCGAACACCGGGGAGCTGTTTTTT. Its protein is CASSLSSANTGELFF. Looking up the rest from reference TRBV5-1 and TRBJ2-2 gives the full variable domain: KAGVTQTPRYLIKTRGQQVTLSCSPISGHRSVSWYQQTPGQGLQFLFEYFSETQRNKGNFPGRFSGRQFSNSRSEMNVSTLELGDSALYLCASSLSSANTGELFFGEGSRLTVL.

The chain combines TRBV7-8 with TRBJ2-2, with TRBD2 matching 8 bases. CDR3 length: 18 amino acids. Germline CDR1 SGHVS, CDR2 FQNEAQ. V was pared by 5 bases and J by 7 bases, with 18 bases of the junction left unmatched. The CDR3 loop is CASSPDAWSGSRIGELFF. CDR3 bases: TGTGCCAGCAGCCCAGATGCGTGGAGCGGGAGTAGGATCGGGGAGCTGTTTTTT.

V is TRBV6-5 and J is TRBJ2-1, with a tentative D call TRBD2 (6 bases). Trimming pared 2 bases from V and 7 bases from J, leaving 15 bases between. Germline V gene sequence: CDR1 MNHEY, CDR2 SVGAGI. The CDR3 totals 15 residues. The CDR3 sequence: CASSYAGVAGNEQFF. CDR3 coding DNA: TGTGCCAGCAGTTACGCTGGGGTGGCGGGAAATGAGCAGTTCTTC.